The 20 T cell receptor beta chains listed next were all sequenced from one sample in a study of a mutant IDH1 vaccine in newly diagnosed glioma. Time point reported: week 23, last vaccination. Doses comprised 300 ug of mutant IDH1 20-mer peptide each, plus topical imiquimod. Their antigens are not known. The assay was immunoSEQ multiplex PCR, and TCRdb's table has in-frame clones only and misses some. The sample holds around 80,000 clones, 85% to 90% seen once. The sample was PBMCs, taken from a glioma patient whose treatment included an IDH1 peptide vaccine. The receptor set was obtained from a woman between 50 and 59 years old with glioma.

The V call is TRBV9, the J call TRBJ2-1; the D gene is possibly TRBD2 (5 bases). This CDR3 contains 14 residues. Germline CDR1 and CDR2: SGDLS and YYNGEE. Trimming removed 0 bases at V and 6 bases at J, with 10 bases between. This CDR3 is CASSVEGLINEQFF. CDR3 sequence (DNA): TGTGCCAGCAGCGTAGAAGGACTGATCAATGAGCAGTTCTTC.

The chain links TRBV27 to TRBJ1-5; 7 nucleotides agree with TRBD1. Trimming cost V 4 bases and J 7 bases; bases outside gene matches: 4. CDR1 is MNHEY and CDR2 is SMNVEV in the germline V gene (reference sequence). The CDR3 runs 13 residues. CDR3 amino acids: CASSSTGVQPQHF. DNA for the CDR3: TGTGCCAGCAGTTCCACAGGGGTGCAGCCCCAGCATTTT.

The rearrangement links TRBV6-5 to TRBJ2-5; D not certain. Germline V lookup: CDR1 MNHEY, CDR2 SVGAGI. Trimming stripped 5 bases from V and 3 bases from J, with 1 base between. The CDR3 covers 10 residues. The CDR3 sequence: CASSEETQYF. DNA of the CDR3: TGTGCCAGCAGTGAAGAGACCCAGTACTTC.

The DNA of the CDR3 is TGTGCCAGCAGTGCCCTACGGGCGACTAGCGATTCCTACGAGCAGTACTTC. Translated: CASSALRATSDSYEQYF. The rearrangement joins TRBV28 to TRBJ2-7; TRBD2 aligns across 8 bases. Per the germline V gene, CDR1 is MDHEN and CDR2 is SYDVKM. Germline trimming cut 5 bases from V and 1 base from J; bases unmatched to any gene: 13. CDR3 length: 17 amino acids.

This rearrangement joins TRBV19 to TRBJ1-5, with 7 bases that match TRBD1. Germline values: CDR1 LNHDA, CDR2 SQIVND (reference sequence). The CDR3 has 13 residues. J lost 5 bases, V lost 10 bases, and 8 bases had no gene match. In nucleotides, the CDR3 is TGTGCCACCGAAGACAGGGTTCATCAGCCCCAGCATTTT. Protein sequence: CATEDRVHQPQHF.

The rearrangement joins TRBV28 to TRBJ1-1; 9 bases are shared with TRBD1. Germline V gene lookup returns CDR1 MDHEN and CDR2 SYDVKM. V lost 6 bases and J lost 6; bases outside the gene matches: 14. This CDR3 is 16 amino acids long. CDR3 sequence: CASSKNGQGNSAEAFF. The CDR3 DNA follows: TGTGCCAGCAGCAAGAACGGACAGGGGAATTCCGCTGAAGCTTTCTTT.

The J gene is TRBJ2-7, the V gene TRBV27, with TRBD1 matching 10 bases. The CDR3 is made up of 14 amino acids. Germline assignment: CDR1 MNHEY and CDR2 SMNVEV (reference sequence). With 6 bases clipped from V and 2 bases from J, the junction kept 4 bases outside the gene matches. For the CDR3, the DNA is TGTGCCAGCAGGGGACAGGGGACAGCCTACGAGCAGTACTTC. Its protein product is CASRGQGTAYEQYF.

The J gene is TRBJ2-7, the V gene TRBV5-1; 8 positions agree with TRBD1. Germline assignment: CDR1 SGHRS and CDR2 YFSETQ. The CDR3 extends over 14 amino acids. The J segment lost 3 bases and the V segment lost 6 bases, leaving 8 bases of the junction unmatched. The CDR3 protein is CASTPGQALYEQYF. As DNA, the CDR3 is TGCGCCAGCACACCGGGACAGGCGCTCTACGAGCAGTACTTC.

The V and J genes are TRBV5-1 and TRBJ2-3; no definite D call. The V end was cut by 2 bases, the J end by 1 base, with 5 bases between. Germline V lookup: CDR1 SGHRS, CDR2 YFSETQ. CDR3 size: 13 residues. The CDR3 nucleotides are TGCGCCAGCAGCTTTAGAGGCACAGATACGCAGTATTTT. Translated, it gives CASSFRGTDTQYF.

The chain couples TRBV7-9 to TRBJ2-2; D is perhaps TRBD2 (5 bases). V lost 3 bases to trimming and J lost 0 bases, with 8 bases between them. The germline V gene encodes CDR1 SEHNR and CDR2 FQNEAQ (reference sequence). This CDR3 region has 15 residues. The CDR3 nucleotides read TGTGCCAGCAGCTTGTATAGCGCGAACACCGGGGAGCTGTTTTTT. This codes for CASSLYSANTGELFF.

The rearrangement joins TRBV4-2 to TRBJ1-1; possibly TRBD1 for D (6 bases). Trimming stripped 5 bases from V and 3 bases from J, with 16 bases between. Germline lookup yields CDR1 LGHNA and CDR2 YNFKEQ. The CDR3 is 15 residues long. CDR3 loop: CASSTLQGRDTEAFF. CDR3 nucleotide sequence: TGTGCCAGCAGCACACTCCAGGGGAGGGACACTGAAGCTTTCTTT.

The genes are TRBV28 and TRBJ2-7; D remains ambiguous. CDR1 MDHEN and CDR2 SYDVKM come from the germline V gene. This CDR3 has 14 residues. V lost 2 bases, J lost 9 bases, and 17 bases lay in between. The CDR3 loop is CASSLEQRGGGQYF. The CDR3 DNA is TGTGCCAGCAGTTTAGAACAGCGAGGCGGTGGGCAGTACTTC.

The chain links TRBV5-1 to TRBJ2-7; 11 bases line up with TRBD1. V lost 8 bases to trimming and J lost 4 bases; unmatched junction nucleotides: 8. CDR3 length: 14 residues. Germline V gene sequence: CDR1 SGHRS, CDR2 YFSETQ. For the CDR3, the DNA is TGCGCCAGTGCTCTGGACAGGGGGCAGTACGAGCAGTACTTC. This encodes CASALDRGQYEQYF.

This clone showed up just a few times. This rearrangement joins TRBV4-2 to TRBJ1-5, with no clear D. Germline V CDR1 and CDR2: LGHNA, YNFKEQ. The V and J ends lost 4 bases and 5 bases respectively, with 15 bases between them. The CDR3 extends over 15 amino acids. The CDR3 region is CASSPQHETYQPQHF. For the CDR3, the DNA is TGTGCCAGCAGCCCACAACACGAGACTTATCAGCCCCAGCATTTT.

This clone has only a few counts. CDR3 sequence reads: CASSLETWGYGYTF. The CDR3 nucleotides read TGTGCCAGCAGCTTAGAGACCTGGGGCTATGGCTACACCTTC. V and J are TRBV5-5 and TRBJ1-2; no definite D call. CDR1 SGHKS and CDR2 YYEKEE come from the germline V gene (reference sequence). The CDR3 is made up of 14 amino acids. Trimming left V 2 bases short and J 4 bases short, with 12 bases between.

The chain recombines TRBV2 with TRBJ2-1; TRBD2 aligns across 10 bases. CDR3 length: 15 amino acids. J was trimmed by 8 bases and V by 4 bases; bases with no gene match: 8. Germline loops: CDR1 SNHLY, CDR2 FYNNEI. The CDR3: CASSGSSGSRDEQFF. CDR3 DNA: TGTGCCAGCAGTGGTTCTAGCGGGAGCAGGGATGAGCAGTTCTTC. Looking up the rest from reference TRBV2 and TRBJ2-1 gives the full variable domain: EPEVTQTPSHQVTQMGQEVILRCVPISNHLYFYWYRQILGQKVEFLVSFYNNEISEKSEIFDDQFSVERPDGSNFTLKIRSTKLEDSAMYFCASSGSSGSRDEQFFGPGTRLTVL.

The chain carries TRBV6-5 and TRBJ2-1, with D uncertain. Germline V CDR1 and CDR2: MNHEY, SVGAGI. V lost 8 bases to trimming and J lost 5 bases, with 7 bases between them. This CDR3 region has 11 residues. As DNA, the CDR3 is TGTGCCAGCGCCAAACACAATGAGCAGTTCTTC. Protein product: CASAKHNEQFF.

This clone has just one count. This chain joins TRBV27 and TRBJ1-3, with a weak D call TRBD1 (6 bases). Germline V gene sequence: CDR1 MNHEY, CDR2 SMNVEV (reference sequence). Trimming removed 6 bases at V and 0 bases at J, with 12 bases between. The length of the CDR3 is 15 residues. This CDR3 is CASSLDRSSGNTIYF. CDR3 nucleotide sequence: TGTGCCAGCAGCCTGGACAGAAGCTCTGGAAACACCATATATTTT.

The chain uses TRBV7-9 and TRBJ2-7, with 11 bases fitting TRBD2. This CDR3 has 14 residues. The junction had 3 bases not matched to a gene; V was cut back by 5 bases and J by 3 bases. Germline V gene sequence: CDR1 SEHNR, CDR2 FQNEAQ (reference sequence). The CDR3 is CASSRTSGFYEQYF. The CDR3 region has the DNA TGTGCCAGCAGCCGGACTAGCGGGTTCTACGAGCAGTACTTC.

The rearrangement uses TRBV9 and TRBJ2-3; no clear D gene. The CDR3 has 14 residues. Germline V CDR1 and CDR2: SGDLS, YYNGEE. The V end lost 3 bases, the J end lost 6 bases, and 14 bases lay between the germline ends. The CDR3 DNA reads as TGTGCCAGCAGCGCTGTTGGGTCAACGGATACGCAGTATTTT. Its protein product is CASSAVGSTDTQYF.